This T cell receptor (beta chain) was recorded in a study of blood T cell repertoires in COVID-19. The germline V gene has CDR1 MDHEN and CDR2 SYDVKM. V shed 4 bases and J shed 6 bases, with 19 bases lying between them. The CDR3 covers 16 residues. Produced via immunoSEQ multiplex PCR; TCRdb's table is partial and in-frame only. The sample lists some 220,000 clones; about four fifths were seen once. The genes are TRBV28 and TRBJ2-1; D might be TRBD2 (6 bases). Input material: PBMCs or T cells enriched from blood (not recorded which). The origin of this receptor is a woman aged 40 to 50 with acute COVID-19. This CDR3 is CASSSHSGSRGNEQFF. The CDR3 DNA reads as TGTGCCAGCAGTTCCCATAGCGGTTCACGGGGCAATGAGCAGTTCTTC.